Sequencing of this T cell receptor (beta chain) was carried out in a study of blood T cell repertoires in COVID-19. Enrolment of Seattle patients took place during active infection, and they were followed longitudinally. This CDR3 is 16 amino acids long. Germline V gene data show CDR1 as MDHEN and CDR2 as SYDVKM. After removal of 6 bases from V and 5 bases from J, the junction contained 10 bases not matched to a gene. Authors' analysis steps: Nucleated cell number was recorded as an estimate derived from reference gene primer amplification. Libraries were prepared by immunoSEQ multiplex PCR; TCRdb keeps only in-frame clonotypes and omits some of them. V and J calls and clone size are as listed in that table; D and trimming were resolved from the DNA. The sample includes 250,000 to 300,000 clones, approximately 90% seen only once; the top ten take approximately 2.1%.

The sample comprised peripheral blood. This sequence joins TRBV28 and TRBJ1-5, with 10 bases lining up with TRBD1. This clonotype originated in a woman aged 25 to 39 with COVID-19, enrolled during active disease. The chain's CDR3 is CASRSRDRGLYQPQHF. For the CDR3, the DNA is TGTGCCAGCAGGTCCCGGGACAGGGGCCTATATCAGCCCCAGCATTTT.